These 2 T cell receptor beta chains were sequenced from one sample in a study of CD8+CD57+ T cells in acquired aplastic anemia. Profiles of TCR beta VDJ and CDR3 were generated from a genomic DNA template. TCRdb independently ran MiXCR on the reads; one entry per CDR3 protein. The table records 100,000 to 120,000 distinct CDR3 sequences, roughly 50% of them present only once. Sequencing input: sorted CD4+, CD8+, or CD8+CD57+ T cells (not recorded which) from PBMCs. Source of these receptors: a human donor in good health, serving as a control.

V gene TRBV13 combines with J gene TRBJ2-7; 7 bases agree with TRBD2. Germline V gene lookup returns CDR1 PRHDT and CDR2 FYEKMQ (reference sequence). V was pared by 5 bases and J by 2 bases, with 9 bases of the junction left unmatched. The CDR3 is 15 residues long. As DNA, the CDR3 is TGTGCCAGCAGCCCGACAAGCGGGGCCCCCTACGAGCAGTACTTC. Residues: CASSPTSGAPYEQYF.

This clonotype appeared many times. The gene calls are TRBV4-1 and TRBJ2-1, with TRBD2 identical over 14 bases. Unmatched junction bases numbered 5, after V lost 1 base and J lost 6 bases. CDR1 is MGHRA, CDR2 YSYEKL, per germline. This CDR3 spans 17 amino acids. CDR3 sequence (DNA): TGCGCCAGCAGCCAAGTTATGACTAGCGGGGGGGCCAATGAGCAGTTCTTC. Protein: CASSQVMTSGGANEQFF.